The clone carrying this T cell receptor (beta chain) was seen a handful of times. Its antigen is not known. Study results and limitations: Tumor Tregs overlapped most with tumor, then blood, naive CD4+ cells. Whole repertoires were not studied in the larger cohort, only one V-J beta rearrangement.

Memory CD4+ T cells were sorted as CD4+CD45RO+CD25- cells. V lost 4 bases, J lost 5 bases, and 6 bases lay in between. Germline V CDR1 and CDR2: SGHTA, FQGNSA. The CDR3 extends over 11 amino acids. Full-length variable regions came from constant-region reverse primers plus semi-nested Nested Universal Primer A PCR. Via MiXCR, TCRdb re-called the 5' RACE reads, giving one row per CDR3 protein. Altogether around 6,400 distinct CDR3 sequences are present, approximately 59% being singletons, with the ten largest covering approximately 4.2%. Sequencing was carried out using tumor-infiltrating memory CD4+ T cells sorted from the breast tumor. Indicated subset: memory CD4+ T cells, CD4+CD45RO+CD25-. This TCR was recovered from a female donor with breast cancer. The J gene is TRBJ2-7, the V gene TRBV7-2; a weak D match, TRBD1 (5 bases). Here the CDR3 reads CASSSTDEQYF. The DNA for the CDR3 is TGTGCCAGCAGCTCGACAGACGAGCAGTACTTC. Full variable domain (missing parts from reference TRBV7-2 and TRBJ2-7): GAGVSQSPSNKVTEKGKDVELRCDPISGHTALYWYRQSLGQGLEFLIYFQGNSAPDKSGLPSDRFSAERTGGSVSTLTIQRTQQEDSAVYLCASSSTDEQYFGPGTRLTVT.